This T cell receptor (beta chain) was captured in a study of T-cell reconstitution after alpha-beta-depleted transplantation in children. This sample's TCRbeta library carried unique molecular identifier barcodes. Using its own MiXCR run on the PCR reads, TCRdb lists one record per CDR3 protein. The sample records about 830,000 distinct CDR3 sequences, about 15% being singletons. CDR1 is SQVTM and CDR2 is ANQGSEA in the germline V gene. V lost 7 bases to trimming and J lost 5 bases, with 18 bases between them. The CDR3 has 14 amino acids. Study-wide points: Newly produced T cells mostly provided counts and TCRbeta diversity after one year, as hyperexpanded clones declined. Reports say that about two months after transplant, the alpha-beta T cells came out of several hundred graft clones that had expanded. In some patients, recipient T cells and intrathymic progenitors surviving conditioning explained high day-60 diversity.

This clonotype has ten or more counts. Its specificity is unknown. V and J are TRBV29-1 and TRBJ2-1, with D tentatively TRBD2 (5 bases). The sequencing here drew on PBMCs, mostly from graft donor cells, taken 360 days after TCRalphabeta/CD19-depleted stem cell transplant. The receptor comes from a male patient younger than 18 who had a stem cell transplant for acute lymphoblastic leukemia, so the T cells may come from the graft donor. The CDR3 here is CSAQPWPGNNEQFF. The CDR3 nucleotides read TGCAGCGCCCAGCCCTGGCCGGGAAACAATGAGCAGTTCTTC.